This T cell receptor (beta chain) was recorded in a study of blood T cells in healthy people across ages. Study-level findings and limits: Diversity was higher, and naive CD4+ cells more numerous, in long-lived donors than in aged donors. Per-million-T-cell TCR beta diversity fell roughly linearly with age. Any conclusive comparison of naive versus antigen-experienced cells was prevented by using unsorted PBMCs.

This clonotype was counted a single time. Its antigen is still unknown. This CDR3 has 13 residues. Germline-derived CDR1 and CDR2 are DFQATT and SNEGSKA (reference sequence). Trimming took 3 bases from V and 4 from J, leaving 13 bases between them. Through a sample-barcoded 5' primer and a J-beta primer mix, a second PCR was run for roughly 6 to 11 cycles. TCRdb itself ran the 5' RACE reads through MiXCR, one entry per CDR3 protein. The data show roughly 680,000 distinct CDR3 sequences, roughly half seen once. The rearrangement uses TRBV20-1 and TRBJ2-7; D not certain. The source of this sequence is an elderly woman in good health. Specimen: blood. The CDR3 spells CSASWPSGYEQYF. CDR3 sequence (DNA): TGCAGTGCTAGTTGGCCCTCCGGTTACGAGCAGTACTTC.